The 27 T cell receptor beta chains below all came from one sample that was sequenced in a study of monozygotic twins with inflammatory bowel disease. TCRdb reanalyzed the 5' RACE reads and collapses them to one entry per CDR3 protein, without DNA. The repertoire table contains roughly 300,000 distinct CDR3 sequences. The sample taken for sequencing was blood. The source is a human donor with ulcerative colitis or Crohn's disease, or a healthy co-twin of an affected twin (not recorded which).

The chain carries TRBV12-3 or TRBV12-4 and TRBJ2-7; without DNA, the TCRdb call of TRBD1 cannot be checked. The CDR3 runs to 13 residues. The CDR3 region is CASSSTRGGEQYF.

The J gene is TRBJ2-1, the V gene TRBV20-1; absent DNA, TCRdb's TRBD1 call cannot be checked. The germline V gene has CDR1 DFQATT and CDR2 SNEGSKA (reference sequence). The CDR3 consists of 16 residues. The CDR3 reads CSARDPSGGAYNEQFF.

The chain joins TRBV28 to TRBJ1-5; absent DNA, TCRdb's TRBD1 call cannot be checked. Germline CDR1 and CDR2: MDHEN and SYDVKM. CDR3 size: 12 residues. The CDR3 region is CASSSTLEPQHF.

The genes are TRBV5-1 and TRBJ2-2; TCRdb's D call, TRBD2, is unchecked because there is no DNA. CDR1 SGHRS and CDR2 YFSETQ come from the germline V gene. The CDR3 runs 14 residues. The CDR3 reads CASSKGGPNRELFF.

The chain uses TRBV6-2 or TRBV6-3 and TRBJ1-2; there is no DNA to check the TCRdb D call of TRBD1. The CDR3 loop spans 17 amino acids. Germline values: CDR1 MNHEY, CDR2 SVGEGT. CDR3 residues: CASSWSSGGRLDYGYTF.

The chain recombines TRBV27 with TRBJ2-7; TCRdb's assignment of TRBD1 cannot be checked, as there is no DNA. Germline V gene data show CDR1 as MNHEY and CDR2 as SMNVEV (reference sequence). CDR3 length equals 14 residues. The CDR3 protein is CASRTGTGPYEQYF.

V usage is TRBV19 and J usage is TRBJ2-6. CDR1 LNHDA and CDR2 SQIVND come from the germline V gene (reference sequence). The CDR3 has 16 residues. The CDR3 spells CASSSDVTSGANVLTF. Full variable domain (rest looked up from reference TRBV19 and TRBJ2-6): DGGITQSPKYLFRKEGQNVTLSCEQNLNHDAMYWYRQDPGQGLRLIYYSQIVNDFQKGDIAEGYSVSREKKESFPLTVTSAQKNPTAFYLCASSSDVTSGANVLTFGAGSRLTVL.

The rearrangement uses TRBV7-2 and TRBJ2-3. The CDR3 totals 15 residues. CDR1 is SGHTA, CDR2 FQGNSA, per germline. This CDR3 reads CASSFDVPSTDTQYF.

CDR3 residues: CASSPRQGVRLETQYF. The genes are TRBV18 and TRBJ2-5; checking the TCRdb D call of TRBD1 is not possible without DNA. The CDR3 totals 16 residues. Germline V gene data show CDR1 as KGHSH and CDR2 as LQKENI.

This sequence joins TRBV18 and TRBJ1-1; with no DNA, the TCRdb D assignment of TRBD1 cannot be verified. The germline gives CDR1 KGHSH, CDR2 LQKENI. This CDR3 spans 14 amino acids. The CDR3 here is CASSPPGSRTEAFF.

The chain joins TRBV9 to TRBJ2-2. Germline V gene lookup returns CDR1 SGDLS and CDR2 YYNGEE. The CDR3 runs to 12 residues. The CDR3 spells CASSWDTGELFF. The variable domain in full, with the rest retrieved from reference TRBV9 and TRBJ2-2, is DSGVTQTPKHLITATGQRVTLRCSPRSGDLSVYWYQQSLDQGLQFLIQYYNGEERAKGNILERFSAQQFPDLHSELNLSSLELGDSALYFCASSWDTGELFFGEGSRLTVL.

This sequence joins TRBV5-1 and TRBJ1-5; TCRdb gives TRBD1 as the D gene, but with no DNA this cannot be confirmed. Per germline, CDR1 SGHRS and CDR2 YFSETQ. The CDR3 consists of 14 residues. The CDR3 loop reads CASSIGTLNQPQHF.

V usage is TRBV20-1 and J usage is TRBJ2-3. In germline, CDR1 is DFQATT, CDR2 SNEGSKA (reference sequence). The CDR3 runs to 14 residues. The CDR3 reads CSARDLQGADTQYF.

This sequence joins TRBV7-2 and TRBJ2-7; TCRdb designates TRBD1, a call that cannot be tested without DNA. This CDR3 region has 14 residues. Germline-derived CDR1 and CDR2 are SGHTA and FQGNSA. The CDR3 loop is CASSQTGVSYEQYF.

The genes are TRBV12-3 or TRBV12-4 and TRBJ2-3; as DNA is missing, the TRBD1 call by TCRdb cannot be tested. The CDR3 loop spans 15 amino acids. CDR3 amino acids: CASSPAGGRTDTQYF.

This chain links TRBV6-5 with TRBJ1-5; TCRdb gives TRBD1 as the D gene, but with no DNA this cannot be confirmed. CDR1 is MNHEY and CDR2 is SVGAGI in the germline V gene. The CDR3 runs 15 residues. CDR3 sequence reads: CASSYQGQGGQPQHF.

V usage is TRBV5-1 and J usage is TRBJ2-7; TCRdb proposes TRBD1, but this gene call is untestable without DNA. This CDR3 contains 14 residues. The germline gives CDR1 SGHRS, CDR2 YFSETQ. CDR3 in amino acids: CASSSMGGPLEQYF.

This chain uses TRBV12-3 or TRBV12-4 with TRBJ2-1; TCRdb's D call, TRBD1, is unchecked because there is no DNA. The CDR3 is 15 amino acids. The CDR3 loop reads CASTLGGRTYNEQFF.

The J gene is TRBJ2-7, the V gene TRBV7-2; TCRdb reports TRBD1, a call that lacks DNA to check it against. The V gene's germline CDR1 is SGHTA and CDR2 FQGNSA. CDR3 size: 14 residues. The CDR3 here is CASSIQGSSYEQYF.

This rearrangement joins TRBV27 to TRBJ1-1; TCRdb reports TRBD1, a call that lacks DNA to check it against. The CDR3 extends over 13 amino acids. From germline, CDR1 is MNHEY and CDR2 SMNVEV (reference sequence). The CDR3 reads CASIGQMNTEAFF.

The CDR3 spells CSATRQGNTEAFF. This chain connects TRBV29-1 to TRBJ1-1; as DNA is missing, the TRBD1 call by TCRdb cannot be tested. This CDR3 is built from 13 residues. Germline V gene data show CDR1 as SQVTM and CDR2 as ANQGSEA.

The V gene is TRBV6-2 or TRBV6-3, the J gene TRBJ1-4; TCRdb selects TRBD1, and the lack of DNA leaves this call unchecked. This CDR3 region has 15 residues. Per germline, CDR1 MNHEY and CDR2 SVGEGT. CDR3: CASTKRGAQDEKLFF.

This sequence joins TRBV5-1 and TRBJ1-2; TCRdb outputs TRBD1, but without DNA this stays unchecked. The germline gives CDR1 SGHRS, CDR2 YFSETQ. The CDR3 has 14 amino acids. The CDR3: CASTRTGPPYGYTF.

The chain combines TRBV10-3 with TRBJ2-3; TCRdb indicates TRBD1, and absent DNA this call remains unverified. The germline V gene encodes CDR1 ENHRY and CDR2 SYGVKD. The CDR3 covers 11 residues. This CDR3 is CAISAGGTQYF.

This rearrangement joins TRBV7-9 to TRBJ1-2; the TCRdb call, TRBD1, lacks DNA for checking. Germline V gene sequence: CDR1 SEHNR, CDR2 FQNEAQ (reference sequence). This CDR3 has 16 residues. CDR3 sequence: CASSSRTGALNYGYTF.

The chain has TRBV4-3 and TRBJ1-6; TCRdb gives TRBD1 as the D gene, but with no DNA this cannot be confirmed. The CDR3 totals 16 residues. CDR1 LGHNA and CDR2 YSLEER come from the germline V gene. The CDR3: CASSPRGGGYNSPLHF.

The chain carries TRBV6-2 or TRBV6-3 and TRBJ2-7; checking the TCRdb D call of TRBD2 is not possible without DNA. Germline values: CDR1 MNHEY, CDR2 SVGEGT. The CDR3 length is 13 residues. The CDR3 is CASTRTSVYEQYF.